Included here is one T cell receptor (beta chain) sequence, with context. Antigen: not known. Primers used in a second PCR of about 7 to 12 cycles were a sample-barcoded 5' primer and a J-beta primer mix. Sequencing yielded, for each sample, at least 3 million paired-end reads carrying CDR3. A single record per CDR3 protein comes from TCRdb applying MiXCR to the 5' RACE reads. This sample carries roughly 680,000 distinct CDR3 sequences, about half of them seen once, and the ten largest clones take about a third. These data come from a study of blood T cells in healthy people across ages. Overall study findings and caveats: Estimates of total diversity, which came from one million sequenced T cells, were considered to be underestimates.

The CDR3 is made up of 14 amino acids. J lost 2 bases, V lost 3 bases, and 5 bases had no gene match. The germline gives CDR1 SGDLS, CDR2 YYNGEE. This clonotype originated in an older woman in good health. Material: blood. The J gene is TRBJ2-7, the V gene TRBV9; TRBD1 matches 7 bases. The CDR3 is CASSAGTDTYEQYF. In DNA form, the CDR3 reads TGTGCCAGCAGCGCGGGGACAGACACCTACGAGCAGTACTTC.